Listed below are T cell receptor beta chains from one sample, sequenced in a study of OX40 agonist ivuxolimab in advanced cancers. The method was immunoSEQ multiplex PCR; TCRdb's version includes in-frame clones alone and lacks a portion of them. The repertoire has 45,000 to 55,000 clones, about 86% of them found once; the top ten carry approximately 1.6%. Sequencing was performed on CD4+ or CD8+ T cells sorted from blood, taken in a trial of the OX40 agonist ivuxolimab. The receptors were sampled from an adult with an advanced solid tumor such as melanoma, head and neck, liver or kidney cancer. Both conserved end residues are part of each CDR3. Fields, in order: J gene, V gene, D gene, clone size, CDR3 protein, CDR3 DNA. A D gene is named only where the DNA matches it firmly. The size of a clone is reported for some rows only, either as once, few or many, or as a class for expanded clones.

TRBJ2-2	TRBV25-1	TRBD2	once	CASQVGGSNTGELFF	TGTGCCAGTCAGGTGGGGGGGAGTAACACCGGGGAGCTGTTTTTT
TRBJ2-3	TRBV6-5	NA	NA	CASSRRGLTYF	TGTGCCAGCAGTCGCCGGGGCTTAACTTATTTT
TRBJ1-1	TRBV2	NA	few	CASSGLWAEAFF	TGTGCCAGCAGCGGTCTGTGGGCTGAAGCTTTCTTT
TRBJ2-5	TRBV28	NA	NA	CASSSEGETQYF	TGTGCCAGCAGTTCCGAGGGGGAGACCCAGTACTTC
TRBJ2-2	TRBV5-1	NA	NA	CASRYYDTGELFF	TGCGCCAGCAGATACTATGACACCGGGGAGCTGTTTTTT
TRBJ2-2	TRBV5-1	NA	NA	CASSQLSNTGELFF	TGCGCCAGCTCGCAGTTGTCGAACACCGGGGAGCTGTTTTTT
TRBJ2-5	TRBV7-9	NA	NA	CASSLGLLETQYF	TGTGCCAGCAGCTTAGGGCTCTTGGAGACCCAGTACTTC
TRBJ2-3	TRBV19	TRBD2	NA	CASGLAGGGDTQYF	TGTGCCAGCGGACTAGCGGGAGGTGGAGATACGCAGTATTTT
TRBJ2-7	TRBV27	TRBD1	few	CASSLWGTGAGYEQYF	TGTGCCAGCAGTTTATGGGGGACAGGGGCTGGCTACGAGCAGTACTTC
TRBJ2-7	TRBV28	NA	NA	CASSFVRPSYEQYF	TGTGCCAGCAGTTTCGTTCGGCCCTCCTACGAGCAGTACTTC
TRBJ2-6	TRBV10-3	TRBD2	NA	CAISENSGSGANVLTF	TGTGCCATCAGTGAAAATAGCGGGAGTGGGGCCAACGTCCTGACTTTC
TRBJ2-5	TRBV21-1	NA	once	CASGGTGKETQYF	TGTGCCAGCGGCGGGACAGGGAAAGAGACCCAGTACTTC
TRBJ1-3	TRBV19	TRBD1	NA	CASSKYRDRITGNTIYF	TGTGCCAGTAGTAAATACCGGGACAGGATCACTGGAAACACCATATATTTT
TRBJ2-5	TRBV30	NA	NA	CAWAHQETQYF	TGTGCCTGGGCCCACCAAGAGACCCAGTACTTC
TRBJ1-5	TRBV5-6	NA	NA	CAGVKGRFSNQPQHF	TGTGCCGGCGTAAAGGGGAGATTCAGCAATCAGCCCCAGCATTTT
TRBJ2-5	TRBV19	NA	NA	CATNDRGQGETQYF	TGTGCCACCAACGACAGAGGGCAAGGGGAGACCCAGTACTTC
TRBJ1-6	TRBV18	TRBD1	NA	CASSRDSQGNSPLHF	TGTGCCAGCTCACGGGACAGTCAGGGGAATTCACCCCTCCACTTT
TRBJ2-7	TRBV4-1	TRBD2	NA	CASSQLVSGLAREQYF	TGCGCCAGCAGCCAACTCGTCTCTGGACTAGCACGCGAGCAGTACTTC
TRBJ2-7	TRBV11-2	NA	few	CASSFGRYEQYF	TGTGCCAGCAGCTTCGGTCGTTACGAGCAGTACTTC
TRBJ2-3	TRBV11-3	TRBD2	NA	CASSPRGGYTDTQYF	TGTGCCAGCAGCCCGCGGGGGGGATACACAGATACGCAGTATTTT
TRBJ2-1	TRBV29-1	TRBD2	NA	CSAGTSGSVYNEQFF	TGCAGCGCTGGGACTAGCGGGAGTGTGTACAATGAGCAGTTCTTC
TRBJ2-1	TRBV5-1	TRBD2	NA	CASSLTSGTGNEQFF	TGCGCCAGCAGCCTGACTAGCGGGACGGGAAATGAGCAGTTCTTC